This T cell receptor (beta chain) was documented in a study of cytomegalovirus exposure and HLA in healthy donors. Broader study findings: CMV serostatus was the only immune exposure information that was available.

The CDR3 spans 14 residues. CDR1 and CDR2 from the germline V gene are MGHRA and YSYEKL. With regard to this clone: What it recognizes is unknown.

In the PCR, 60 Vbeta and 13 Jbeta primers were used. The assay was immunoSEQ multiplex PCR, and TCRdb's table has in-frame clones only and misses some. The sample yields 200,000 to 250,000 clones, 75% to 90% seen once. The rearrangement links TRBV4-1 to TRBJ2-5; D is undetermined. The end of the DNA aligns better with TRBJ2-7, so the J call may be wrong. The sequence was collected from a boy aged 2-15 years in good health and CMV-seronegative. The sample taken for sequencing was PBMCs. The CDR3: CASSQDWAIGEQYF. The CDR3 nucleotides read TGCGCCAGCAGCCAAGATTGGGCTATCGGCGAGCAGTACTTC.